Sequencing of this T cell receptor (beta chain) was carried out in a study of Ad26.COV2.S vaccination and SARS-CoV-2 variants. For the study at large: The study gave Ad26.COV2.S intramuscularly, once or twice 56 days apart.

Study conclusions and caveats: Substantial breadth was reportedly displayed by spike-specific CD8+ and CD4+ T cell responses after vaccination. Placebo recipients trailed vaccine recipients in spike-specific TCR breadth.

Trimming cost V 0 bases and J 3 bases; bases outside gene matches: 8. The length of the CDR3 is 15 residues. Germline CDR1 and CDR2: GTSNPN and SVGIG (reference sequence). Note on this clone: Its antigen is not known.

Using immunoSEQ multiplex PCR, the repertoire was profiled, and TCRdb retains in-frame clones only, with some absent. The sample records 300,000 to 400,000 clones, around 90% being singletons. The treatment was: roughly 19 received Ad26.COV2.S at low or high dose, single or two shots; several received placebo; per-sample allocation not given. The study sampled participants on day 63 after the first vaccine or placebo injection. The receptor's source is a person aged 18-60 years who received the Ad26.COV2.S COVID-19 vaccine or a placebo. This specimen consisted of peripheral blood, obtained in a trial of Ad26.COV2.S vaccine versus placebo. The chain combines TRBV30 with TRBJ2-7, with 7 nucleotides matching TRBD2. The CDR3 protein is CAWSVVLAGVYEQYF. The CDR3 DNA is TGTGCCTGGAGTGTCGTCCTGGCGGGGGTCTACGAGCAGTACTTC. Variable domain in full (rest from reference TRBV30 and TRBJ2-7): SQTIHQWPATLVQPVGSPLSLECTVEGTSNPNLYWYRQAAGRGLQLLFYSVGIGQISSEVPQNLSASRPQDRQFILSSKKLLLSDSGFYLCAWSVVLAGVYEQYFGPGTRLTVT.